A single sample gave rise to the 10 T cell receptor beta chains below, sequenced in a study of cytotoxic CD8 clonotypes in ibrutinib-treated CLL. Some clones are missing from TCRdb's copy, which holds only in-frame ones; the method was immunoSEQ multiplex PCR. The profile shows some 93,000 clones, 70% to 85% of them singletons. The specimen was PBMCs, collected after 12 months of ibrutinib treatment. The receptor source for this set is a human donor with chronic lymphocytic leukemia.

The J gene is TRBJ2-2, the V gene TRBV7-3, with a tentative D call TRBD1 (6 bases). This CDR3 has 18 residues. V was clipped by 2 bases and J by 6 bases, with 22 bases between them. The germline CDR1 and CDR2 sequences are SGHTA and FQGTGA. CDR3 nucleotides: TGTGCCAGCAGCTTAGAGCGCGTGGGGGCAGGGTACGCCGGGGAGCTGTTTTTT. The encoded protein is CASSLERVGAGYAGELFF.

V is TRBV28 and J is TRBJ2-6; D gene uncertain. CDR1 MDHEN and CDR2 SYDVKM come from the germline V gene. V was trimmed by 4 bases and J by 0 bases, leaving 7 bases between them. The CDR3 totals 15 residues. The CDR3 DNA follows: TGTGCCAGCAGTTATTGGGGCTCTGGGGCCAACGTCCTGACTTTC. Translation: CASSYWGSGANVLTF.

J is TRBJ1-1 and V is TRBV6-6, with TRBD1 matching over 11 bases. There are 16 residues in the CDR3. Germline CDR1 MNHNY, CDR2 SVGAGI (reference sequence). J gave up 0 bases and V 5 bases, and 5 bases lay outside the gene matches. The CDR3 here is CASSRGQGAMNTEAFF. The CDR3 DNA reads TGTGCCAGCAGTCGAGGACAGGGGGCTATGAACACTGAAGCTTTCTTT.

The chain is built from TRBV29-1 and TRBJ1-1, with 9 positions matching TRBD1. The trim removed 4 bases at V and 3 bases at J, leaving 3 bases unmatched. The CDR3 has 13 residues. Germline V gives CDR1 SQVTM, CDR2 ANQGSEA. The CDR3 bases are TGCAGCGTTGTTCGACAGGGGGACACTGAAGCTTTCTTT. Translated: CSVVRQGDTEAFF.

This sequence joins TRBV5-1 and TRBJ1-1; 9 bases agree with TRBD1. Germline CDR1 SGHRS, CDR2 YFSETQ. J was trimmed by 7 bases and V by 4 bases; bases with no gene match: 5. The CDR3 length is 13 residues. The CDR3 loop reads CASSEGQGIEAFF. The CDR3 bases are TGCGCCAGCAGCGAGGGACAGGGAATTGAAGCTTTCTTT.

The chain employs TRBV6-6 and TRBJ2-7, with D tentatively TRBD1 (7 bases). CDR3 length: 14 residues. Germline assignment: CDR1 MNHNY and CDR2 SVGAGI (reference sequence). V was trimmed by 6 bases and J by 5 bases, leaving 17 bases between them. CDR3 sequence: CASSDGGTENEQYF. The DNA for the CDR3 is TGTGCCAGCAGCGACGGAGGGACAGAGAACGAGCAGTACTTC.

The CDR3 DNA sequence: TGTGCCAGCAGCGCACTTGGAGCTTCTTTGCAAGAGACCCAGTACTTC. It encodes CASSALGASLQETQYF. The chain uses TRBV5-4 and TRBJ2-5, with D hard to call. In germline, CDR1 is SGHNT, CDR2 YYREEE (reference sequence). Trimming stripped 4 bases from V and 2 bases from J, with 18 bases between. The CDR3 sequence is 16 residues long.

The J gene is TRBJ2-2, the V gene TRBV2; D gene ambiguous. V shed 3 bases and J shed 5 bases, with 10 bases lying between them. Germline V lookup: CDR1 SNHLY, CDR2 FYNNEI. This CDR3 has 14 residues. Written as DNA, the CDR3 is TGTGCCAGCAGTGAGGGATGGACGACCGGGGAGCTGTTTTTT. Its translation: CASSEGWTTGELFF.

The genes are TRBV5-1 and TRBJ2-2; 9 positions agree with TRBD1. Per germline, CDR1 SGHRS and CDR2 YFSETQ. V was pared by 5 bases and J by 4 bases, with 3 bases of the junction left unmatched. The CDR3 runs to 14 residues. In DNA, the CDR3 is TGCGCCAGCAGGGGGACAGGGAGCACCGGGGAGCTGTTTTTT. Amino acid sequence: CASRGTGSTGELFF. Drawing the rest from reference TRBV5-1 and TRBJ2-2, the complete variable domain is KAGVTQTPRYLIKTRGQQVTLSCSPISGHRSVSWYQQTPGQGLQFLFEYFSETQRNKGNFPGRFSGRQFSNSRSEMNVSTLELGDSALYLCASRGTGSTGELFFGEGSRLTVL.

This clone was seen a single time. The chain carries TRBV28 and TRBJ2-7, with D perhaps matching TRBD1 (6 bases). From germline, CDR1 is MDHEN and CDR2 SYDVKM. This CDR3 comprises 14 residues. V lost 7 bases and J lost 0, with 13 bases in between. CDR3 region: CASTSNRVSYEQYF. The CDR3 DNA is TGTGCCAGCACCTCTAACAGGGTCTCCTACGAGCAGTACTTC. Drawing the rest from reference TRBV28 and TRBJ2-7, the complete variable domain is DVKVTQSSRYLVKRTGEKVFLECVQDMDHENMFWYRQDPGLGLRLIYFSYDVKMKEKGDIPEGYSVSREKKERFSLILESASTNQTSMYLCASTSNRVSYEQYFGPGTRLTVT.